The clone carrying this TCR beta chain was seen a few times. Its antigen is undetermined. The source of the sample is a study of cytomegalovirus exposure and HLA in healthy donors. Findings and caveats of the study: When presence/absence was analysed, sequencing depth was taken to be roughly uniform across donors.

The study ran its PCR with 60 Vbeta and 13 Jbeta primers. Some clones are missing from TCRdb's copy, which holds only in-frame ones; the method was immunoSEQ multiplex PCR. The sample has some 99,000 clones, 55% to 80% seen once. Per the germline V gene, CDR1 is GTSNPN and CDR2 is SVGIG (reference sequence). The CDR3 extends over 15 amino acids. With 0 bases removed from V and 5 bases from J, the gap between germline ends came to 16 bases. The chain uses TRBV30 and TRBJ2-5, with D perhaps TRBD1 (6 bases). Sample: PBMCs. The source of this sequence is a female donor in good health and CMV-seronegative. In nucleotides, the CDR3 is TGTGCCTGGAGTGTACAGGGCGAGGTATCCGAGACCCAGTACTTC. This codes for CAWSVQGEVSETQYF.